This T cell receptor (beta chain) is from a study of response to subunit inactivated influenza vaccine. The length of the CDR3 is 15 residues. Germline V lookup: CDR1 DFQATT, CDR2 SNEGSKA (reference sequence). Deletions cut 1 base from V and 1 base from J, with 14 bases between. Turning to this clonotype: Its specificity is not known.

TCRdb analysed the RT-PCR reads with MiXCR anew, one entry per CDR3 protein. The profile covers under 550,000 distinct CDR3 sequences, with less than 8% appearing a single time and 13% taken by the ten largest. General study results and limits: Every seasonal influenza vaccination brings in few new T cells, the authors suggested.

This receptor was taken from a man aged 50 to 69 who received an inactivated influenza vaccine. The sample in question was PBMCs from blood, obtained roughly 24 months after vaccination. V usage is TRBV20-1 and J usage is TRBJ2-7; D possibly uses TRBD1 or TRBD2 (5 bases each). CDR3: CSARVRGAMSYEQYF. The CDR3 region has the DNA TGCAGTGCTAGAGTAAGGGGAGCAATGTCCTACGAGCAGTACTTC.